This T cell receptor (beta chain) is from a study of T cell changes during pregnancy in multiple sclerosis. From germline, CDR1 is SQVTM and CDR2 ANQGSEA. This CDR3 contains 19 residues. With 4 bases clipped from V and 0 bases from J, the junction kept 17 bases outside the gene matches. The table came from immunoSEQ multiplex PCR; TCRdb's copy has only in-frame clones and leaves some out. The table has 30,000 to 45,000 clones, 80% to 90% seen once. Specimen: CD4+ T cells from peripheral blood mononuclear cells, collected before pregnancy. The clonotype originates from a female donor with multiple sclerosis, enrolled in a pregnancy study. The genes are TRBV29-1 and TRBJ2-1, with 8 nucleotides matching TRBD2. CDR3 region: CSVGRLLAERVGSYNEQFF. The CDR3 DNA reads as TGCAGCGTTGGACGACTACTAGCGGAAAGGGTGGGCTCCTACAATGAGCAGTTCTTC.